A selection of T cell receptor beta chains follows, all from one sample in a study of cytomegalovirus exposure and HLA in healthy donors. Generated by immunoSEQ multiplex PCR, the TCRdb table keeps only in-frame clones and is missing some. Of 200,000 or so clones listed, about 84% are singletons. Sequencing input: PBMCs. These receptors all stem from a man between 50 and 59 years old in good health and CMV-seronegative. Both conserved end residues are part of each CDR3. A D gene is named only where the DNA matches it firmly. The size field is filled for only some rows; it gives once, few, many or a size class.

d_call	v_call	j_call	clone_size	cdr3_nt	cdr3_aa
TRBD1	TRBV5-1	TRBJ2-1	NA	TGCGCCAGTTATTCCGGGACAGGGGAATGGAATGAGCAGTTCTTC	CASYSGTGEWNEQFF
TRBD2	TRBV9	TRBJ2-3	NA	TGTGCCAGCAGCGCATTCGGGGGGAACACAGATACGCAGTATTTT	CASSAFGGNTDTQYF
TRBD1	TRBV7-3	TRBJ1-6	NA	TGTGCCAGCAGCCGGGGGACAGCTAATTCACCCCTCCACTTT	CASSRGTANSPLHF
TRBD1	TRBV15	TRBJ2-2	NA	TGTGCCACCAGCAGAGGACAGGGGGAACGGACCGGGGAGCTGTTTTTT	CATSRGQGERTGELFF
TRBD2	TRBV5-1	TRBJ2-2	NA	TGCGCCAGCAGCTCGGGACTAGCAAACACCGGGGAGCTGTTTTTT	CASSSGLANTGELFF
TRBD2	TRBV19	TRBJ2-5	once	TGTGCCAGTAGCGGACTAGCTGGTGGGACCCAGTACTTC	CASSGLAGGTQYF
TRBD1	TRBV4-1	TRBJ2-7	NA	TGCGCCAGCAGCCTGGGACAGGGATCCTACGAGCAGTACTTC	CASSLGQGSYEQYF
TRBD1	TRBV4-1	TRBJ2-3	NA	TGCGCCAGCAGCCAAGTTCTGAGAGGGACAGGGACAGCAGATACGCAGTATTTT	CASSQVLRGTGTADTQYF
NA	TRBV29-1	TRBJ2-7	NA	TGCAGCGTCACAGGATCCTACGAGCAGTACTTC	CSVTGSYEQYF
TRBD1	TRBV6-1	TRBJ2-7	NA	TGTGCCAGCAGCCCCGGGACAGGAGGGCCCTACGAGCAGTACTTC	CASSPGTGGPYEQYF
NA	TRBV4-1	TRBJ2-5	few	TGCGCCAGCAGCCAAGTCGAGGGATTCGGGACCCAGTACTTC	CASSQVEGFGTQYF
NA	TRBV6-5	TRBJ1-1	few	TGTGCCAGCAGTCGGACGGGATTGAACACTGAAGCTTTCTTT	CASSRTGLNTEAFF
NA	TRBV9	TRBJ2-5	NA	TGTGCCAGCAGCACGACAGCCCGAGAGACCCAGTACTTC	CASSTTARETQYF
NA	TRBV18	TRBJ2-5	NA	TGTGCCAGCTCAGGGGGCACCGGAGAGACCCAGTACTTC	CASSGGTGETQYF
TRBD2	TRBV6-1	TRBJ2-1	NA	TGTGCCTCCGAGACTAGCGGGGGGTACAATGAGCAGTTCTTC	CASETSGGYNEQFF
TRBD1	TRBV6-5	TRBJ2-3	NA	TGTGCCAGCAGTAACTTCCGACAGGGAAGCACAGATACGCAGTATTTT	CASSNFRQGSTDTQYF
TRBD1	TRBV4-1	TRBJ2-1	NA	TGCGCCAGCAGCCCCCCCGGGACAGGGGACAGCGAGCAGTTCTTC	CASSPPGTGDSEQFF
TRBD1	TRBV4-3	TRBJ2-1	NA	TGCGCCAGCAGCCGTGTGGGACAGCCGTCCAATGAGCAGTTCTTC	CASSRVGQPSNEQFF
TRBD1	TRBV7-3	TRBJ2-2	NA	TGTGCCAGCAGCTCCGACAGGGACGGGGAGCTGTTTTTT	CASSSDRDGELFF
TRBD2	TRBV10-2	TRBJ2-7	NA	TGCGCCAGCAGTGAGCAACTAGCGGGGGGCGTCGAGCAGTACTTC	CASSEQLAGGVEQYF
TRBD2	TRBV7-2	TRBJ2-7	NA	TGTGCCAGCAGCGCCGGACTAGCAGACTACGAGCAGTACTTC	CASSAGLADYEQYF
NA	TRBV18	TRBJ1-4	few	TGTGCCAGCTCACCCCCTGGCAGGGTCTCTGCAACTAATGAAAAACTGTTTTTT	CASSPPGRVSATNEKLFF
NA	TRBV4-3	TRBJ1-5	NA	TGCGCCAGCAGCCAAAAGTTCCAGGGGTGGGTCGGGCAGCCCCAGCATTTT	CASSQKFQGWVGQPQHF
NA	TRBV27	TRBJ1-2	NA	TGTGCCAGCAGGGGGCATAGTAACTATGGCTACACCTTC	CASRGHSNYGYTF
NA	TRBV7-2	TRBJ1-5	once	TGTGCCAGCAGCTATCGGGAGAATCAGCCCCAGCATTTT	CASSYRENQPQHF
NA	TRBV7-2	TRBJ1-1	NA	TGTGCCAGCAGCTTTGGCAGGATGAACACTGAAGCTTTCTTT	CASSFGRMNTEAFF